This passage covers 20 T cell receptor beta chains from one sample sequenced in a study of Ad26.COV2.S vaccination and SARS-CoV-2 variants (dated by TCRdb to the early 2020s). To prepare the library, the immunoSEQ multiplex PCR assay was applied. TCRdb stores this immuneACCESS table with in-frame sequences only. Part of the clones is absent; in the studies checked, under half of the shortfall reflects unresolved V genes, and no reason is known for the rest. For this sample there are hundreds of thousands of clones; 92% appear just once. Over 1.5% of the sample rests with the top ten. The sample's treatment or condition label is to be understood as: roughly 20 received Ad26.COV2.S at low or high dose, single or two shots; several received placebo; per-sample allocation not given. Repertoires of vaccine and placebo recipients were sequenced from samples taken on day 63 after the first injection. The specimen comprised peripheral blood, sampled in a trial of Ad26.COV2.S vaccine versus placebo. The receptors come from a person between 18 and 65 years old who received the Ad26.COV2.S COVID-19 vaccine or a placebo.

This sequence joins TRBV2 and TRBJ1-2; 7 bases map to TRBD1. Germline V gene data show CDR1 as SNHLY and CDR2 as FYNNEI. V lost 6 bases and J lost 4; bases outside the gene matches: 2. The CDR3 is 12 amino acids. The CDR3 sequence is CASRRDSYGYTF. In DNA, the CDR3 is TGTGCCAGCAGACGGGACAGCTATGGCTACACCTTC. Based on the CDR3 plus reference TRBV2 and TRBJ1-2, the full variable domain is EPEVTQTPSHQVTQMGQEVILRCVPISNHLYFYWYRQILGQKVEFLVSFYNNEISEKSEIFDDQFSVERPDGSNFTLKIRSTKLEDSAMYFCASRRDSYGYTFGSGTRLTVV.

The chain recombines TRBV18 with TRBJ1-3; a weak D match, TRBD1 (5 bases). Germline V gene sequence: CDR1 KGHSH, CDR2 LQKENI. This CDR3 is built from 16 residues. V lost 1 base to trimming and J lost 2 bases, with 12 bases between them. CDR3 residues: CASSPRKGNPGNTIYF. The CDR3 DNA reads as TGTGCCAGCTCACCACGAAAGGGGAACCCTGGAAACACCATATATTTT.

The rearrangement links TRBV30 to TRBJ2-7; D is perhaps TRBD2 (5 bases). The CDR3 runs to 12 residues. The V end lost 1 base, the J end lost 6 bases, and 10 bases lay between the germline ends. Germline CDR1 is GTSNPN and CDR2 is SVGIG (reference sequence). The CDR3 DNA sequence: TGTGCCTGGAGTGCGGGGATTTTCGAGCAGTACTTC. The encoded protein is CAWSAGIFEQYF.

The chain joins TRBV7-9 to TRBJ2-5, with D unresolved. CDR1 and CDR2 from the germline V gene are SEHNR and FQNEAQ (reference sequence). CDR3 size: 14 residues. Trimming took off 1 base at V and 5 bases at J, with 11 bases between the two ends. The CDR3 sequence: CASSLGSGRETQYF. CDR3 bases: TGTGCCAGCAGCTTAGGAAGTGGACGGGAGACCCAGTACTTC.

The V and J genes are TRBV11-3 and TRBJ2-3; 8 bases fit TRBD1. CDR3 length: 14 residues. CDR1 is SGHNT, CDR2 YENEEA, per germline. The trim removed 2 bases at V and 4 bases at J, leaving 2 bases unmatched. The CDR3 region is CASSLQGAADTQYF. The CDR3 nucleotides are TGTGCCAGCAGCTTACAGGGGGCAGCAGATACGCAGTATTTT.

This rearrangement joins TRBV14 to TRBJ2-5; 10 nucleotides align to TRBD1. This CDR3 has 19 residues. V shed 2 bases and J 1 base; nucleotides not matched to a gene: 13. Germline lookup yields CDR1 SGHDN and CDR2 FVKESK. CDR3 sequence reads: CASSQFTGTGDYRQETQYF. The CDR3 DNA sequence: TGTGCCAGCAGCCAATTTACCGGGACAGGGGACTATCGCCAAGAGACCCAGTACTTC.

V is TRBV27 and J is TRBJ2-1; perhaps TRBD1 as D (6 bases). CDR3 length equals 18 residues. Trimming pared 3 bases from V and 3 bases from J, leaving 21 bases between. Germline V gene lookup returns CDR1 MNHEY and CDR2 SMNVEV (reference sequence). CDR3 in DNA: TGTGCCAGCAGTTTTTTCCGGAGAGGGACACTAATCTACAATGAGCAGTTCTTC. Its translation: CASSFFRRGTLIYNEQFF.

The chain links TRBV2 to TRBJ2-7; no firm D call. The CDR3 is made up of 12 amino acids. Germline CDR1 and CDR2: SNHLY and FYNNEI. V lost 3 bases and J 3 bases, leaving 6 bases between the germline ends. The CDR3 DNA reads TGTGCCAGCAGTGATCACAGCTACGAGCAGTACTTC. It encodes CASSDHSYEQYF.

This chain uses TRBV10-2 with TRBJ2-1, with 9 bases lining up with TRBD2. The V gene's germline CDR1 is WSHSY and CDR2 SAAADI. V lost 1 base to trimming and J lost 0 bases; unmatched junction nucleotides: 7. The CDR3 extends over 18 amino acids. CDR3 loop: CASSEYRSGGPSYNEQFF. Here the CDR3 DNA reads TGCGCCAGCAGTGAGTACCGGAGCGGGGGGCCCTCCTACAATGAGCAGTTCTTC.

The rearrangement links TRBV30 to TRBJ2-5; 7 bases match TRBD2. Germline CDR1 is GTSNPN and CDR2 is SVGIG (reference sequence). This CDR3 has 13 amino acids. After removal of 3 bases from V and 5 bases from J, the junction contained 6 bases not matched to a gene. The CDR3 nucleotides are TGTGCCTGGAGATTAGCGGGTCGGGAGACCCAGTACTTC. Its translation is CAWRLAGRETQYF.

The V gene is TRBV15, the J gene TRBJ2-5; D is possibly TRBD2 (6 bases). The CDR3 is made up of 12 amino acids. Germline CDR1 reads LNHNV; CDR2 reads YYDKDF (reference sequence). Deletions cut 3 bases from V and 7 bases from J, with 9 bases between. CDR3 in amino acids: CATSREGVTQYF. CDR3 sequence (DNA): TGTGCCACCAGCAGGGAGGGCGTGACCCAGTACTTC.

The chain is built from TRBV23-1 and TRBJ1-2; TRBD1 is a possible D gene (5 bases). TRBV23-1 is treated as an ORF (open reading frame) with a function not yet certain. With 4 bases removed from V and 4 bases from J, the gap between germline ends came to 13 bases. CDR3 length: 14 residues. This CDR3 reads CASSLLVTVYGYTF. CDR3 sequence (DNA): TGCGCCAGCAGTCTACTCGTGACAGTCTATGGCTACACCTTC.

This chain links TRBV4-1 with TRBJ2-5; maybe TRBD1 (6 bases). Germline CDR1 MGHRA, CDR2 YSYEKL. Between the trimmed V and J ends, which lost 0 bases and 2 bases, there was a span of 10 bases. This CDR3 comprises 15 residues. Written as DNA, the CDR3 is TGCGCCAGCAGCCAAGATCACAGGGCGCAAGAGACCCAGTACTTC. Its translation: CASSQDHRAQETQYF.

The V call is TRBV6-1, the J call TRBJ2-6; D may be TRBD2 (5 bases). This CDR3 comprises 16 residues. The V end lost 4 bases, the J end lost 0 bases, and 10 bases lay between the germline ends. In germline, CDR1 is MNHNS, CDR2 SASEGT. The CDR3 is CASSAGVSSGANVLTF. Written as DNA, the CDR3 is TGTGCCAGCAGTGCCGGGGTTAGCTCTGGGGCCAACGTCCTGACTTTC.

The chain combines TRBV28 with TRBJ1-6; D is possibly TRBD1 (6 bases). The CDR3 length is 13 residues. V dropped 5 bases and J dropped 9 bases, with 11 bases sitting between them. Germline V gives CDR1 MDHEN, CDR2 SYDVKM. The CDR3 loop reads CASSIGGSSPLHF. CDR3 sequence (DNA): TGTGCCAGCAGTATCGGGGGCTCTTCACCCCTCCACTTT.

This sequence joins TRBV6-5 and TRBJ2-7; D possibly corresponds to TRBD1 (5 bases). This CDR3 spans 16 amino acids. Trimming removed 2 bases from V and 3 bases from J, with 17 bases in between. Germline values: CDR1 MNHEY, CDR2 SVGAGI. This CDR3 reads CASSYPGPQGGYEQYF. Here the CDR3 DNA reads TGTGCCAGCAGTTACCCCGGGCCCCAGGGCGGCTACGAGCAGTACTTC.

V usage is TRBV19 and J usage is TRBJ2-3; TRBD2 might be the D (5 bases). The CDR3 sequence is 13 residues long. Germline V lookup: CDR1 LNHDA, CDR2 SQIVND (reference sequence). V was trimmed by 3 bases and J by 3 bases, leaving 7 bases between them. CDR3 region: CASSISETDTQYF. CDR3 sequence (DNA): TGTGCCAGTAGTATTAGCGAGACAGATACGCAGTATTTT.

CDR3: CARSPRSPRGTGELFF. CDR3 nucleotides: TGTGCCAGAAGCCCCCGGTCACCTAGGGGCACCGGGGAGCTGTTTTTT. This chain joins TRBV7-5 and TRBJ2-2; the table names TRBD1, a call not compared with the DNA. TRBV7-5 is a known pseudogene. The CDR3 length is 16 residues.

V gene TRBV2 combines with J gene TRBJ2-1; no clear D gene. Germline lookup yields CDR1 SNHLY and CDR2 FYNNEI. The CDR3 has 14 amino acids. The V gene lost 4 bases and the J gene lost 5 bases, with 12 bases spanning the gap. The CDR3 region is CASSVIPGNNEQFF. Written as DNA, the CDR3 is TGTGCCAGCAGTGTCATCCCAGGTAACAATGAGCAGTTCTTC.

This chain uses TRBV19 with TRBJ2-5; tentative D call: TRBD1 (6 bases). The CDR3 is 13 residues long. Between the trimmed V and J ends, which lost 4 bases and 2 bases, there was a span of 8 bases. Per the germline V gene, CDR1 is LNHDA and CDR2 is SQIVND (reference sequence). This CDR3 is CASSKGVQETQYF. In DNA, the CDR3 is TGTGCCAGTAGTAAGGGGGTACAAGAGACCCAGTACTTC.